These 5 T cell receptor beta chains were sequenced from one sample in a study of PD-1 blockade in classical Hodgkin lymphoma. Profiled with immunoSEQ multiplex PCR; TCRdb holds only in-frame clones, not every one. The table includes about 110,000 clones, 80% to 90% detected once. With no exception, relapse followed autologous stem cell transplantation in all patients, and brentuximab vedotin exposure varied. The specimen was peripheral blood mononuclear cells (PBMCs), collected before the second cycle of nivolumab. The receptors derive from a human donor with classical Hodgkin lymphoma.

V is TRBV19 and J is TRBJ2-7, with TRBD2 matching over 9 bases. The CDR3 contains 14 residues. The germline CDR1 and CDR2 sequences are LNHDA and SQIVND (reference sequence). Trimming removed 5 bases from V and 2 bases from J; junction bases left unmatched: 4. The CDR3 loop reads CASSLSSGTYEQYF. CDR3 DNA sequence: TGTGCCAGTAGTCTCTCTAGCGGGACCTACGAGCAGTACTTC.

This rearrangement joins TRBV7-8 to TRBJ1-1, with D possibly TRBD1 on 5 matching bases. The CDR3 sequence is 16 residues long. Germline CDR1 SGHVS, CDR2 FQNEAQ. Between the trimmed V and J ends, which lost 4 bases and 4 bases, there was a span of 19 bases. The CDR3 reads CASSSKAGRAGTEAFF. In DNA form, the CDR3 reads TGTGCCAGCAGCTCAAAAGCGGGACGGGCTGGCACTGAAGCTTTCTTT. Supplemented by reference TRBV7-8 and TRBJ1-1, the full variable domain reads GAGVSQSPRYKVAKRGQDVALRCDPISGHVSLFWYQQALGQGPEFLTYFQNEAQLDKSGLPSDRFFAERPEGSVSTLKIQRTQQEDSAVYLCASSSKAGRAGTEAFFGQGTRLTVV.

This chain joins TRBV7-6 and TRBJ2-1; D unclear. Trimming cost V 5 bases and J 2 bases, with 13 bases left between them. The germline CDR1 and CDR2 sequences are SGHVS and FNYEAQ. CDR3 size: 15 residues. In nucleotides, the CDR3 is TGTGCCAGCAGCCCAGACGCCATACCCTACAATGAGCAGTTCTTC. Translation: CASSPDAIPYNEQFF. Full variable domain (remainder filled in from reference TRBV7-6 and TRBJ2-1): GAGVSQSPRYKVTKRGQDVALRCDPISGHVSLYWYRQALGQGPEFLTYFNYEAQQDKSGLPNDRFSAERPEGSISTLTIQRTEQRDSAMYRCASSPDAIPYNEQFFGPGTRLTVL.

This clone was seen more than once but under ten times. Additional DNA sequences in this sample encode the identical CDR3. This chain joins TRBV25-1 and TRBJ2-5; the match to TRBD2 covers 10 bases. Trimming took 2 bases from V and 4 from J; bases not matched to a gene: 4. CDR1 is MGHDK and CDR2 is SYGVNS in the germline V gene. The CDR3 is 15 residues long. The CDR3 loop is CASSEPTSGAETQYF. The CDR3 nucleotides are TGTGCCAGCAGTGAACCCACTAGCGGGGCAGAGACCCAGTACTTC.

This chain's CDR3 is CASSPDRASGAFF. CDR3 in DNA: TGTGCCAGCAGTCCGGACAGGGCCTCAGGAGCTTTCTTT. The chain has TRBV2 and TRBJ1-1; 8 bases map to TRBD1. The junction had 9 bases not matched to a gene; V was cut back by 5 bases and J by 10 bases. Germline CDR1 and CDR2: SNHLY and FYNNEI. The CDR3 length is 13 residues.